A single sample is the source of the 9 T cell receptor beta chains below, sequenced in a study of technical replicates of blood from a handful of donors listed by TCRdb under 2017. Preparation of the library involved the immunoSEQ multiplex PCR assay. TCRdb provides this immuneACCESS table in a form limited to in-frame rearrangements. Some clones are lacking; in checked studies, under half of them reflect an unresolved V gene, and why the rest are absent is not known. The sample contains about 72,000 clones, roughly 89% of them found a single time. The ten biggest clones cover about 0.35% of the sample. Sample: T cells isolated from PBMCs. These receptors were taken from a human donor in good health.

The chain couples TRBV5-8 to TRBJ2-7; 7 bases line up with TRBD2. V was pared by 5 bases and J by 5 bases, with 16 bases of the junction left unmatched. The germline V gene has CDR1 SGHTS and CDR2 YDEGEE. The CDR3 runs to 16 residues. CDR3 sequence reads: CASRSPTGGNRDEQYF. The CDR3 nucleotides are TGTGCCAGCAGGTCCCCAACCGGGGGGAATAGGGACGAGCAGTACTTC.

V and J are TRBV5-1 and TRBJ2-1, with D unclear. Germline CDR1 SGHRS, CDR2 YFSETQ. Trimming removed 4 bases from V and 5 bases from J, with 10 bases in between. There are 13 residues in the CDR3. This CDR3 is CASSPLGDNEQFF. CDR3 sequence (DNA): TGCGCCAGCAGCCCCTTGGGCGACAATGAGCAGTTCTTC.

The chain couples TRBV28 to TRBJ2-7; 12 bases align to TRBD1. The CDR3 loop spans 15 amino acids. Germline CDR1 and CDR2: MDHEN and SYDVKM. V shed 6 bases and J 3 bases; nucleotides not matched to a gene: 6. This chain's CDR3 is CASSPGTGGYYEQYF. DNA of the CDR3: TGTGCCAGCAGCCCCGGGACAGGGGGCTACTACGAGCAGTACTTC.

The rearrangement joins TRBV5-1 to TRBJ2-7; D call uncertain. Looked up from germline, CDR1 is SGHRS and CDR2 is YFSETQ. Between the trimmed V and J ends, which lost 7 bases and 3 bases, there was a span of 26 bases. This CDR3 is built from 17 residues. CDR3 sequence: CASPSRGSFLSLYEQYF. In DNA, the CDR3 is TGCGCCAGCCCCTCCCGTGGAAGTTTTCTTAGCCTCTACGAGCAGTACTTC.

This sequence joins TRBV7-3 and TRBJ2-6; D is undetermined. Deletions cut 5 bases from V and 4 bases from J, with 12 bases between. The CDR3 runs 15 residues. Germline V gene lookup returns CDR1 SGHTA and CDR2 FQGTGA. The CDR3 DNA is TGTGCCAGCAGCGTATGGGTGGAGGGGGCCAACGTCCTGACTTTC. This codes for CASSVWVEGANVLTF.

The chain links TRBV5-1 to TRBJ2-2; unclear D gene. This CDR3 has 16 residues. Germline V lookup: CDR1 SGHRS, CDR2 YFSETQ. The V gene lost 2 bases and the J gene lost 0 bases, with 11 bases spanning the gap. CDR3 in amino acids: CASSFSTDSNTGELFF. The CDR3 coding sequence is TGCGCCAGCAGCTTCTCAACAGATTCGAACACCGGGGAGCTGTTTTTT. The full variable domain, its missing parts supplied by reference TRBV5-1 and TRBJ2-2, is KAGVTQTPRYLIKTRGQQVTLSCSPISGHRSVSWYQQTPGQGLQFLFEYFSETQRNKGNFPGRFSGRQFSNSRSEMNVSTLELGDSALYLCASSFSTDSNTGELFFGEGSRLTVL.

The chain combines TRBV19 with TRBJ1-1, with D uncertain. The CDR3 contains 14 residues. V was clipped by 2 bases and J by 5 bases, with 12 bases between them. CDR1 is LNHDA, CDR2 SQIVND, per germline (reference sequence). CDR3 sequence (DNA): TGTGCCAGTAGTATATCAGGTGTTTTGACTGAAGCTTTCTTT. As protein: CASSISGVLTEAFF.

This chain uses TRBV7-8 with TRBJ1-2; no clear D. CDR3 length equals 13 residues. V lost 1 base and J 3 bases, leaving 6 bases between the germline ends. CDR1 and CDR2 (germline): SGHVS, FQNEAQ. The CDR3 DNA follows: TGTGCCAGCAGCTTAGGGAGTGACTATGGCTACACCTTC. As protein: CASSLGSDYGYTF.

The rearrangement joins TRBV11-3 to TRBJ2-1; tentatively, D is TRBD1 (6 bases). Germline values: CDR1 SGHNT, CDR2 YENEEA. With 2 bases removed from V and 4 bases from J, the gap between germline ends came to 15 bases. The CDR3 extends over 16 amino acids. The CDR3 sequence: CASSLPGVKGYNEQFF. CDR3 nucleotide sequence: TGTGCCAGCAGCTTACCAGGGGTAAAAGGATACAATGAGCAGTTCTTC.